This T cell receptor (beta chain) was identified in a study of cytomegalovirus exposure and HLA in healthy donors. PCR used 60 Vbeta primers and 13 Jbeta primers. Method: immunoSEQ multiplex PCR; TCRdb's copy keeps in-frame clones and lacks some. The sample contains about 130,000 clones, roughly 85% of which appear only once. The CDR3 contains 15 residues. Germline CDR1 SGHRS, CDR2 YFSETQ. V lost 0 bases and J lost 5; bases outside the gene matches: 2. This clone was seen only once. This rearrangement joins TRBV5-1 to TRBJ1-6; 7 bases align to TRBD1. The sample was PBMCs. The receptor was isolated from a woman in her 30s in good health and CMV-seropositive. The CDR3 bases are TGCGCCAGCAGCTTGGACGGGACAGATAATTCACCCCTCCACTTT. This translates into CASSLDGTDNSPLHF.